This entry lists 21 T cell receptor beta chains sequenced from one sample in a study of blood T cell repertoires in COVID-19. Measured with immunoSEQ multiplex PCR; TCRdb has only the in-frame clones, and not every one. In the table there are fewer than 200,000 clones, 80% to 85% of which are singletons. Sequencing used peripheral blood. All receptors derive from a woman of 80 years or more with active or convalescent COVID-19.

The gene calls are TRBV15 and TRBJ1-1; the D is unclear. This CDR3 has 13 amino acids. CDR1 and CDR2 from the germline V gene are LNHNV and YYDKDF (reference sequence). Trimming stripped 4 bases from V and 1 base from J, with 7 bases between. The DNA for the CDR3 is TGTGCCACCAGCAATACACAGAACACTGAAGCTTTCTTT. Protein sequence: CATSNTQNTEAFF.

The rearrangement joins TRBV11-3 to TRBJ1-1, with 7 bases identical to TRBD1. Germline V gene lookup returns CDR1 SGHNT and CDR2 YENEEA. V was clipped by 0 bases and J by 10 bases; unmatched bases: 5. CDR3 size: 13 residues. CDR3 in DNA: TGTGCCAGCAGCTTAGATACAGGGGCTAGAGCTTTCTTT. Its translation: CASSLDTGARAFF.

On this clone: Distinct nucleotide sequences in the sample also encode this CDR3. This chain links TRBV18 with TRBJ2-7; 9 bases match TRBD1. The CDR3 has 15 amino acids. J lost 4 bases, V lost 3 bases, and 7 bases had no gene match. Germline CDR1 reads KGHSH; CDR2 reads LQKENI. The CDR3 nucleotides are TGTGCCAGCTCACCTCCGGGACAGGGTGGTTACGAGCAGTACTTC. Its protein product is CASSPPGQGGYEQYF.

The chain joins TRBV5-4 to TRBJ2-7; 8 bases fit TRBD1. Germline-derived CDR1 and CDR2 are SGHNT and YYREEE (reference sequence). Losses at the gene ends were 4 bases for V and 4 bases for J; bases not matched to a gene: 10. CDR3 length equals 15 residues. CDR3 protein: CASSGAGDRGYEQYF. The DNA for the CDR3 is TGTGCCAGCAGCGGGGCTGGTGACAGGGGTTACGAGCAGTACTTC.

The V call is TRBV7-3, the J call TRBJ1-2, with TRBD1 matching over 10 bases. The germline gives CDR1 SGHTA, CDR2 FQGTGA. The J segment lost 8 bases and the V segment lost 5 bases, leaving 11 bases of the junction unmatched. The length of the CDR3 is 15 residues. Here the CDR3 DNA reads TGTGCCAGCAGCCCAAGACAGGGGGCCTCGGCCGGCTACACCTTC. Protein product: CASSPRQGASAGYTF.

This chain joins TRBV12-3 or TRBV12-4 and TRBJ2-5, with 8 positions matching TRBD1. V shed 6 bases, J shed 4 bases, and the junction held 4 bases outside the gene matches. This CDR3 has 13 amino acids. The DNA for the CDR3 is TGTGCCAGCAGCCGGACAGGGACAGAGACCCAGTACTTC. Translating gives CASSRTGTETQYF.

This chain links TRBV7-9 with TRBJ1-2, with D perhaps matching TRBD1 (5 bases). Per germline, CDR1 SEHNR and CDR2 FQNEAQ (reference sequence). With 2 bases removed from V and 2 bases from J, the gap between germline ends came to 12 bases. This CDR3 spans 15 amino acids. CDR3 region: CASSLRQGGNYGYTF. CDR3 nucleotides: TGTGCCAGCAGCTTACGCCAGGGCGGCAACTATGGCTACACCTTC. Filled out from reference TRBV7-9 and TRBJ1-2, the complete variable domain reads DTGVSQNPRHKITKRGQNVTFRCDPISEHNRLYWYRQTLGQGPEFLTYFQNEAQLEKSRLLSDRFSAERPKGSFSTLEIQRTEQGDSAMYLCASSLRQGGNYGYTFGSGTRLTVV.

This clone was counted a few times. This chain joins TRBV2 and TRBJ2-6; D unresolved. Trimming left V 7 bases short and J 2 bases short, with 12 bases between. The CDR3 has 15 residues. The V gene's germline CDR1 is SNHLY and CDR2 FYNNEI. Here the CDR3 DNA reads TGTGCCAGCACTCAATCCCGGGCTGGGGCCAACGTCCTGACTTTC. Translation: CASTQSRAGANVLTF.

The chain combines TRBV5-4 with TRBJ2-7; the match to TRBD1 covers 9 bases. V shed 3 bases and J 11 bases; nucleotides not matched to a gene: 6. This CDR3 has 12 amino acids. CDR1 and CDR2 from the germline V gene are SGHNT and YYREEE (reference sequence). CDR3: CASSWGDREEYF. In DNA, the CDR3 is TGTGCCAGCAGCTGGGGGGACAGGGAAGAGTACTTC.

The chain uses TRBV30 and TRBJ2-5; no clear D. The V gene's germline CDR1 is GTSNPN and CDR2 SVGIG (reference sequence). Trimming pared 2 bases from V and 5 bases from J, leaving 12 bases between. This CDR3 has 13 residues. CDR3 coding DNA: TGTGCCTGGAGTTTGAGAGTATCGGAGACCCAGTACTTC. This translates into CAWSLRVSETQYF.

This clone is a singleton in its sample. CDR3 nucleotide sequence: TGTGCCAGCAGCCGGGGGACTAGCGGGGGGCGCACAGATACGCAGTATTTT. It translates to CASSRGTSGGRTDTQYF. The genes are TRBV3-1 (or the pseudogene TRBV3-2) and TRBJ2-3; 15 positions match TRBD2. The CDR3 is 17 residues long. The J segment lost 1 base and the V segment lost 4 bases, leaving 3 bases of the junction unmatched. Germline lookup yields CDR1 LGHDT and CDR2 YNNKEL (reference sequence).

This clone was counted a single time. This sequence joins TRBV4-1 and TRBJ2-1, with 12 bases lining up with TRBD2. This CDR3 has 15 residues. The V gene's germline CDR1 is MGHRA and CDR2 YSYEKL. V lost 4 bases, J lost 8 bases, and 6 bases stayed unmatched. The CDR3 sequence is CASSPLAGGLYEQFF. As DNA, the CDR3 is TGCGCCAGCAGCCCCCTAGCGGGGGGGCTCTATGAGCAGTTCTTC.

The chain couples TRBV23-1 to TRBJ1-6; D unclear. TRBV23-1 carries the ORF label, with uncertain function. V lost 7 bases and J lost 7, with 11 bases in between. This CDR3 has 13 amino acids. The CDR3 reads CASTPLGNSPLHF. The CDR3 bases are TGCGCCAGCACCCCCCTCGGGAATTCACCCCTCCACTTT.

As for this clone: Other nucleotide sequences from this sample produce the same CDR3. The chain couples TRBV19 to TRBJ1-2; 7 nucleotides agree with TRBD1. This CDR3 contains 13 residues. Per the germline V gene, CDR1 is LNHDA and CDR2 is SQIVND (reference sequence). J was trimmed by 4 bases and V by 6 bases; bases with no gene match: 5. The chain's CDR3 is CASSRQGSYGYTF. The CDR3, as DNA: TGTGCCAGTAGCCGACAGGGTAGCTATGGCTACACCTTC.

The CDR3 loop reads CASNDRGSNSPLHF. The CDR3 DNA follows: TGTGCCAGCAACGACAGGGGTTCTAATTCACCCCTCCACTTT. V and J are TRBV9 and TRBJ1-6; 8 bases are shared with TRBD1. Germline V gene data show CDR1 as SGDLS and CDR2 as YYNGEE. Germline trimming cut 6 bases from V and 6 bases from J; bases unmatched to any gene: 5. The CDR3 is 14 amino acids.

The gene calls are TRBV4-1 and TRBJ1-5, with 9 bases that match TRBD1. CDR1 and CDR2 (germline): MGHRA, YSYEKL. V dropped 2 bases and J dropped 4; count of bases not matched to a gene: 3. The CDR3 covers 15 residues. CDR3 in amino acids: CASSQSDRGNQPQHF. The CDR3 DNA follows: TGCGCCAGCAGCCAAAGCGACAGGGGGAATCAGCCCCAGCATTTT.

J is TRBJ2-2 and V is TRBV12-5; perhaps TRBD2 as D (6 bases). V dropped 7 bases and J dropped 3 bases, with 18 bases sitting between them. There are 16 residues in the CDR3. The germline CDR1 and CDR2 sequences are LGHNT and FRNRAP. In DNA, the CDR3 is TGTGCTAGTGCCCGCGGGGTAGGGGCCTACACCGGGGAGCTGTTTTTT. It translates to CASARGVGAYTGELFF. Based on the CDR3 plus reference TRBV12-5 and TRBJ2-2, the full variable domain is DARVTQTPRHKVTEMGQEVTMRCQPILGHNTVFWYRQTMMQGLELLAYFRNRAPLDDSGMPKDRFSAEMPDATLATLKIQPSEPRDSAVYFCASARGVGAYTGELFFGEGSRLTVL.

The J gene is TRBJ1-6, the V gene TRBV5-5, with 7 bases identical to TRBD1. Germline loops: CDR1 SGHKS, CDR2 YYEKEE (reference sequence). The CDR3 extends over 16 amino acids. V lost 4 bases and J lost 6; bases outside the gene matches: 10. The CDR3 region is CASSGEVGQRNSPLHF. The CDR3 nucleotides are TGTGCCAGCAGCGGGGAGGTGGGACAGCGTAATTCACCCCTCCACTTT.

The gene calls are TRBV6-5 and TRBJ1-1; D possibly corresponds to TRBD1 (6 bases). Germline V gene lookup returns CDR1 MNHEY and CDR2 SVGAGI. Trimming removed 2 bases at V and 1 base at J, with 14 bases between. The CDR3 length is 16 residues. CDR3 nucleotide sequence: TGTGCCAGCAGTTACAACAGGGAGAAACCGAACACTGAAGCTTTCTTT. Amino acid sequence: CASSYNREKPNTEAFF.

In this sample, this clone turned up a few times. This chain links TRBV4-3 with TRBJ1-2, with 10 nucleotides matching TRBD1. Germline lookup yields CDR1 LGHNA and CDR2 YSLEER. V lost 4 bases, J lost 8 bases, and 10 bases stayed unmatched. The length of the CDR3 is 15 residues. The CDR3 nucleotides read TGCGCCAGCAGCCGAATTTCCGGGACAGGGGTCGGCTACACCTTC. It yields the protein CASSRISGTGVGYTF.

The J gene is TRBJ2-7, the V gene TRBV7-2; no clear D. Germline assignment: CDR1 SGHTA and CDR2 FQGNSA. The CDR3 has 11 residues. V was clipped by 5 bases and J by 4 bases, with 6 bases between them. The CDR3, as DNA: TGTGCCAGCAGCAAATATTACGAGCAGTACTTC. The encoded protein is CASSKYYEQYF.